These T cell receptor beta chains were read from a single sample in a study of prognosis after radiotherapy for stage I lung cancer. Via MiXCR, TCRdb re-called the multiplex PCR reads, giving one row per CDR3 protein. The data contain tens of thousands of distinct CDR3 sequences, around 38% of them singletons. The sample here was PBMCs, taken before or after stereotactic body radiation therapy (not recorded which). Receptors were obtained from a donor aged 50 or older with non-small cell lung cancer. Each CDR3 is given with its conserved first and last residue. D genes are given only for firm matches. Clone size is given for some rows only: seen once, a few or many times, or a class if the clone is expanded.

>.|TRBV6-5|.|TRBJ2-7|14
CASSSTSSSYEQYF
TGTGCCAGCAGTTCCACCAGTAGCTCCTACGAGCAGTACTTC
>many|TRBV15|.|TRBJ2-5|12
CATSRDKETQYF
TGTGCCACCAGCAGAGATAAAGAGACCCAGTACTTC
>many|TRBV5-5|.|TRBJ1-5|15
CASSAGFGSNQPQHF
TGTGCCAGCAGCGCAGGGTTTGGAAGCAATCAGCCCCAGCATTTT
>many|TRBV5-1|.|TRBJ2-1|16
CASSLSGAPGANEQFF
TGCGCCAGCAGCTTGTCTGGGGCCCCCGGGGCAAATGAGCAGTTCTTC
>.|TRBV6-2/TRBV6-3|.|TRBJ2-3|12
CASSPQGGTQYF
TGTGCCAGCAGCCCACAGGGAGGTACGCAGTATTTT
>.|TRBV4-1|TRBD1|TRBJ1-1|15
CASSQGQGPNTEAFF
TGCGCCAGCAGCCAAGGACAGGGGCCGAACACTGAAGCTTTCTTT
>.|TRBV28|TRBD1|TRBJ1-5|15
CASMSAGGWNQPQHF
TGTGCCAGCATGTCGGCAGGGGGCTGGAATCAGCCCCAGCATTTT
>medium-sized|TRBV6-1|TRBD2|TRBJ2-7|15
CASSHTGTRGPEQYF
TGTGCCAGCAGTCATACCGGGACTAGAGGGCCCGAGCAGTACTTC
>many|TRBV11-3|.|TRBJ2-2|15
CASSLVDRYTGELFF
TGTGCCAGCAGCTTAGTCGACAGGTACACCGGGGAGCTGTTTTTT
>medium-sized|TRBV5-1|.|TRBJ2-2|15
CASSYSTGVNGELFF
TGCGCCAGCAGTTATTCGACGGGAGTAAACGGGGAGCTGTTTTTT
>.|TRBV10-2|TRBD2|TRBJ2-1|17
CASCTGTSGIVYNEQFF
TGCGCCAGCTGCACCGGCACTAGCGGGATTGTGTACAATGAGCAGTTCTTC
>.|TRBV7-4|.|TRBJ2-7|13
CASSPRGPYEQYF
TGTGCCAGCAGCCCACGGGGGCCGTACGAGCAGTACTTC
>.|TRBV6-2/TRBV6-3|TRBD1|TRBJ1-2|15
CASMQNRGQNYGYTF
TGTGCCAGCATGCAAAACAGGGGGCAGAACTATGGCTACACCTTC
>many|TRBV12-3/TRBV12-4|.|TRBJ2-2|15
CASSPRDGLTGELFF
TGTGCCAGCAGTCCCCGGGACGGACTCACCGGGGAGCTGTTTTTT
>.|TRBV7-9|.|TRBJ2-7|17
CASSIGRLGPPVYEQYF
TGTGCCAGCAGCATAGGACGACTCGGCCCCCCAGTTTACGAGCAGTACTTC
>.|TRBV24-1|.|TRBJ2-1|15
CATSADLISRNEQFF
TGTGCCACCAGTGCCGACCTCATCTCTAGGAATGAGCAGTTCTTC
>many|TRBV20-1|TRBD2|TRBJ2-5|14
CSARREGLWETQYF
TGCAGTGCTAGGCGGGAGGGCCTCTGGGAGACCCAGTACTTC
>many|TRBV5-6|.|TRBJ1-3|13
CASSSYTGNTIYF
TGTGCCAGCAGCTCCTATACTGGAAACACCATATATTTT
>many|TRBV27|.|TRBJ2-3|13
CASSFGWEDTQYF
TGTGCCAGCAGTTTTGGATGGGAAGATACGCAGTATTTT
>few|TRBV7-6|.|TRBJ2-3|15
CASIPGRSSTDTRYF
TGTGCCAGCATCCCAGGCCGATCGAGCACAGATACGCGGTATTTT
>.|TRBV19|.|TRBJ2-1|13
CASNAGVWDEQFF
TGTGCCAGTAATGCGGGTGTTTGGGATGAGCAGTTCTTC
>.|TRBV9|.|TRBJ1-3|15
CASSPPAVSGNTIYF
TGTGCCAGCAGCCCCCCCGCTGTCTCTGGAAACACCATATATTTT
>.|TRBV12-3/TRBV12-4|TRBD1|TRBJ1-5|15
CASSARGTVNQPKHF
TGTGCCAGCAGTGCGCGAGGGACAGTGAATCAGCCCAAGCATTTT
>few|TRBV7-2|.|TRBJ2-5|11
CASSREETQYF
TGTGCCAGCAGTCGTGAAGAGACCCAGTACTTC
>many|TRBV20-1|.|TRBJ1-5|16
CSARELGLMQNQPQHF
TGCAGTGCTAGAGAGTTAGGACTTATGCAAAATCAGCCCCAGCATTTT
>.|TRBV6-2/TRBV6-3|TRBD1|TRBJ2-7|13
CASITDRTHEQYF
TGTGCCAGCATAACGGACAGGACCCACGAGCAGTACTTC
>many|TRBV28|TRBD2|TRBJ2-7|15
CASSLSTSGIYEQYF
TGTGCCAGCAGTTTAAGCACTAGCGGGATCTACGAGCAGTACTTC
>many|TRBV7-2|TRBD2|TRBJ2-4|14
CASSRHATSEFQYF
TGTGCCAGCAGCCGCCACGCTACTAGCGAATTTCAGTACTTC
>.|TRBV27|TRBD2|TRBJ2-1|14
CASRPAGGGNEQFF
TGTGCCAGCAGGCCAGCGGGAGGAGGCAATGAGCAGTTCTTC
>.|TRBV11-2|.|TRBJ1-6|15
CASSPRTDYNSPLHF
TGTGCCAGCAGCCCGCGGACGGATTATAATTCACCCCTCCACTTT
>.|TRBV11-3|.|TRBJ2-7|13
CASSRDFGYEQYF
TGTGCCAGCAGCCGGGACTTTGGATACGAGCAGTACTTC
>.|TRBV7-2|.|TRBJ1-4|15
CASSYSPIFGEKLFF
TGTGCCAGCAGTTACTCCCCCATCTTCGGTGAAAAACTGTTTTTT
>.|TRBV2|TRBD1|TRBJ1-6|14
CASALGTVNSPLHF
TGTGCCAGCGCCCTTGGGACAGTTAATTCACCCCTCCACTTT
>many|TRBV7-9|.|TRBJ1-3|15
CASSLAGAPGNTIYF
TGTGCCAGCAGCTTAGCGGGGGCACCTGGAAACACCATATATTTT
>many|TRBV20-1|.|TRBJ2-3|14
CSASQLGPTDTQYF
TGCAGTGCTAGCCAGTTGGGGCCCACAGATACGCAGTATTTT
>.|TRBV27|.|TRBJ2-2|15
CASSVIVRGAGELFF
TGTGCCAGCAGTGTAATCGTGCGAGGGGCCGGGGAGCTGTTTTTT
>once|TRBV6-5|.|TRBJ1-3|15
CASSYSGEWGNTIYF
TGTGCCAGCAGTTACTCCGGAGAATGGGGAAACACCATATATTTT
>many|TRBV29-1|.|TRBJ2-5|8
CSGETQYF
TGCAGCGGGGAGACCCAGTACTTC
>.|TRBV7-9|TRBD1|TRBJ2-7|16
CASSTSGTGPFYEQYF
TGTGCCAGCAGCACGTCAGGGACAGGGCCCTTCTACGAGCAGTACTTC
>many|TRBV11-2|TRBD1|TRBJ2-1|16
CASSLEAGGPLNEQFF
TGTGCCAGCAGCTTAGAAGCAGGGGGACCTCTCAATGAGCAGTTCTTC
>many|TRBV27|.|TRBJ2-2|17
CASSPAGGGQDTGELFF
TGTGCCAGCAGCCCGGCAGGGGGGGGACAGGACACCGGGGAGCTGTTTTTT
>many|TRBV9|.|TRBJ2-5|13
CASSVGVQETQYF
TGTGCCAGCAGCGTAGGGGTACAAGAGACCCAGTACTTC
>.|TRBV15|TRBD2|TRBJ2-7|15
CATSRGPLTSAEQYF
TGTGCCACCAGCAGAGGACCTCTCACTAGCGCCGAGCAGTACTTC
>.|TRBV6-2/TRBV6-3|.|TRBJ2-1|11
CASKILNEQFF
TGTGCCAGCAAAATCTTGAATGAGCAGTTCTTC
>.|TRBV6-2/TRBV6-3|.|TRBJ2-7|15
CASSYPAWVEYEQYF
TGCGCCAGCAGTTACCCGGCTTGGGTGGAGTACGAGCAGTACTTC
>many|TRBV3-1|.|TRBJ2-3|15
CASSRDSLLTDTQYF
TGTGCCAGCAGCAGGGACTCCCTGCTCACAGATACGCAGTATTTT
>many|TRBV2|TRBD1|TRBJ1-6|14
CASSEVQGNSPLHF
TGTGCCAGCAGTGAAGTACAGGGGAATTCACCCCTCCACTTT
>.|TRBV19|.|TRBJ1-2|17
CASSIDLLIWGASGYTF
TGTGCCAGTAGTATAGATCTCCTGATATGGGGCGCCTCTGGCTACACCTTC
>many|TRBV2|.|TRBJ2-5|11
CASSPEETQYF
TGTGCCAGCAGCCCCGAAGAGACCCAGTACTTC
>many|TRBV11-2|.|TRBJ2-5|11
CASSLAQTQYF
TGTGCCAGCAGCTTAGCCCAGACCCAGTACTTC
>.|TRBV20-1|TRBD2|TRBJ2-1|13
CSRLAKSNNEQFF
TGCAGTAGACTAGCGAAGTCAAACAATGAGCAGTTCTTC
>many|TRBV6-5|TRBD2|TRBJ2-7|15
CASSSPGRGGGEQYF
TGTGCCAGCAGTTCTCCCGGGCGGGGGGGCGGGGAGCAGTACTTC
>.|TRBV5-1|TRBD1|TRBJ1-2|15
CASSHAGTGGNGYTF
TGCGCCAGCAGCCACGCCGGGACAGGGGGTAATGGCTACACCTTC
>many|TRBV5-4|TRBD2|TRBJ2-2|19
CASSYELGLAGGDTGELFF
TGTGCCAGCAGCTACGAGCTAGGACTAGCGGGAGGAGACACCGGGGAGCTGTTTTTT
>.|TRBV5-1|.|TRBJ1-2|11
CASSSNTRYTF
TGCGCCAGCAGCTCCAACACTCGCTACACCTTC
>.|TRBV2|.|TRBJ2-7|12
CASNRQEGERYF
TGTGCCAGCAACCGACAGGAAGGGGAGCGGTACTTC
>many|TRBV12-3/TRBV12-4|.|TRBJ2-5|13
CASTGGVQETQYF
TGTGCCAGCACCGGTGGGGTCCAAGAGACCCAGTACTTC
>medium-sized|TRBV4-3|.|TRBJ2-7|15
CASSQSGGEGYEQYF
TGCGCCAGCAGCCAAAGTGGCGGGGAAGGTTACGAGCAGTACTTC
>.|TRBV11-2|.|TRBJ2-7|14
CASSLYGRAYEQYF
TGTGCCAGCAGCTTATATGGCAGAGCCTACGAGCAGTACTTC
>.|TRBV11-3|.|TRBJ2-5|12
CASSLHQGTQYF
TGTGCCAGCAGCTTACACCAGGGGACCCAGTACTTC